One sample yielded the 26 T cell receptor beta chains listed below, sequenced in a study of cytomegalovirus exposure and HLA in healthy donors. Primers for the PCR totalled 60 Vbeta and 13 Jbeta. This table comes from immunoSEQ multiplex PCR, and its TCRdb copy is limited to in-frame clones, with some not included. The sample lists about 120,000 clones; around 76% were seen once. Sequenced sample: PBMCs. The receptors were gathered from a man aged 50 to 60 in good health and CMV-seropositive.

This clone has just a few counts. V usage is TRBV19 and J usage is TRBJ1-2; D uncertain. This CDR3 is built from 12 residues. The V end lost 5 bases, the J end lost 4 bases, and 8 bases lay between the germline ends. Per germline, CDR1 LNHDA and CDR2 SQIVND (reference sequence). CDR3 region: CASSSESYGYTF. The CDR3 region has the DNA TGTGCCAGTAGTTCCGAGAGCTATGGCTACACCTTC.

The V call is TRBV6-1, the J call TRBJ2-7, with 9 bases identical to TRBD2. The junction had 9 bases not matched to a gene; V was cut back by 4 bases and J by 2 bases. Germline assignment: CDR1 MNHNS and CDR2 SASEGT. The CDR3 is 16 residues long. The CDR3: CASSAAGSGGPYEQYF. DNA for the CDR3: TGTGCCAGCAGTGCCGCAGGGAGCGGGGGGCCCTACGAGCAGTACTTC.

A few counts support this clone. The CDR3 region has the DNA TGCAGCACTTCCGGAGGCGAGGAGACCCAGTACTTC. Protein product: CSTSGGEETQYF. V gene TRBV29-1 combines with J gene TRBJ2-5; a weak D match, TRBD2 (5 bases). The CDR3 sequence is 12 residues long. V shed 8 bases and J shed 5 bases, with 15 bases lying between them. Germline V CDR1 and CDR2: SQVTM, ANQGSEA.

The V and J genes are TRBV5-6 and TRBJ1-2; D not certain. The germline V gene has CDR1 SGHDT and CDR2 YYEEEE. The CDR3 covers 14 residues. Trimming stripped 0 bases from V and 2 bases from J, with 8 bases between. CDR3 residues: CASSLGHQNYGYTF. The CDR3, as DNA: TGTGCCAGCAGCTTGGGGCATCAAAACTATGGCTACACCTTC.

The chain recombines TRBV19 with TRBJ2-2; a possible D gene is TRBD2 (6 bases). This CDR3 spans 15 amino acids. Germline assignment: CDR1 LNHDA and CDR2 SQIVND (reference sequence). The V end lost 7 bases, the J end lost 5 bases, and 17 bases lay between the germline ends. As DNA, the CDR3 is TGTGCCAGTACCCATGGGACTGGAGGGACCGGGGAGCTGTTTTTT. Amino acid sequence: CASTHGTGGTGELFF.

This chain connects TRBV5-1 to TRBJ1-1; D uncertain. V lost 0 bases, J lost 2 bases, and 11 bases lay in between. Germline assignment: CDR1 SGHRS and CDR2 YFSETQ. This CDR3 region has 15 residues. In DNA, the CDR3 is TGCGCCAGCAGCTTGGTGCAGAGGCCTAACACTGAAGCTTTCTTT. As protein: CASSLVQRPNTEAFF.

This clone was detected only once. The chain is built from TRBV27 and TRBJ2-7; no clear D gene. V was pared by 0 bases and J by 3 bases, with 9 bases between. The CDR3 has 14 amino acids. Germline V CDR1 and CDR2: MNHEY, SMNVEV (reference sequence). CDR3 bases: TGTGCCAGCAGTTTATCAAGCCTTCACTACGAGCAGTACTTC. Translated: CASSLSSLHYEQYF.

This sequence joins TRBV7-2 and TRBJ2-1; D remains unclear. Germline loops: CDR1 SGHTA, CDR2 FQGNSA. This CDR3 region has 15 residues. The V end was cut by 6 bases, the J end by 6 bases, with 18 bases between. The CDR3 region is CASRPNGVAGNEQFF. CDR3 nucleotides: TGTGCCAGCAGGCCTAACGGCGTTGCAGGCAATGAGCAGTTCTTC.

The count of this clone is one. The CDR3 region has the DNA TGCGCCAGCAGCACCAACCCCGGGACTAGCGGGAGTTGGCAGTTCTTC. It codes for CASSTNPGTSGSWQFF. This chain connects TRBV5-1 to TRBJ2-1, with TRBD2 matching 14 bases. Unmatched junction bases numbered 12, after V lost 4 bases and J lost 12 bases. The CDR3 totals 16 residues. Per germline, CDR1 SGHRS and CDR2 YFSETQ.

The chain employs TRBV19 and TRBJ2-1; 10 nucleotides line up with TRBD2. The CDR3 runs to 15 residues. V dropped 4 bases and J dropped 7; count of bases not matched to a gene: 7. Germline V gene data show CDR1 as LNHDA and CDR2 as SQIVND (reference sequence). CDR3 sequence reads: CASSTLAGGRNEQFF. DNA for the CDR3: TGTGCCAGTAGTACATTAGCGGGAGGAAGGAATGAGCAGTTCTTC.

This sequence joins TRBV7-9 and TRBJ1-1; weak D call: TRBD1 (5 bases). The CDR3 is made up of 15 amino acids. Deletions cut 5 bases from V and 2 bases from J, with 15 bases between. In germline, CDR1 is SEHNR, CDR2 FQNEAQ (reference sequence). The chain's CDR3 is CASSGGFRSNTEAFF. As DNA, the CDR3 is TGTGCCAGCAGCGGGGGGTTCAGGTCCAACACTGAAGCTTTCTTT. Using reference TRBV7-9 and TRBJ1-1 for the parts outside the CDR3, the full variable domain is DTGVSQNPRHKITKRGQNVTFRCDPISEHNRLYWYRQTLGQGPEFLTYFQNEAQLEKSRLLSDRFSAERPKGSFSTLEIQRTEQGDSAMYLCASSGGFRSNTEAFFGQGTRLTVV.

The chain couples TRBV13 to TRBJ2-1; D is perhaps TRBD2 (5 bases). The CDR3 totals 12 residues. Germline CDR1 PRHDT, CDR2 FYEKMQ (reference sequence). V lost 5 bases and J 9 bases, leaving 11 bases between the germline ends. CDR3 protein: CASSRDRGEQFF. The CDR3 nucleotides are TGTGCCAGCAGCCGCGACCGGGGTGAGCAGTTCTTC.

This clone has just one count. This sequence joins TRBV6-6 and TRBJ1-4, with TRBD1 identical over 7 bases. Germline V lookup: CDR1 MNHNY, CDR2 SVGAGI (reference sequence). CDR3 length: 14 residues. J lost 2 bases, V lost 7 bases, and 4 bases had no gene match. The CDR3 sequence: CASTLDRTNEKLFF. The CDR3 bases are TGTGCCAGCACCCTGGACAGGACTAATGAAAAACTGTTTTTT.

A single count supports this clone. The chain recombines TRBV11-2 with TRBJ2-2; 7 nucleotides align to TRBD1. V gave up 5 bases and J gave up 6 bases; unmatched junction bases: 9. The CDR3 extends over 15 amino acids. The germline V gene has CDR1 SGHAT and CDR2 FQNNGV. The CDR3 DNA reads TGTGCCAGCAGCCCCATCACAGGGGCGGCCGGGGAGCTGTTTTTT. Protein: CASSPITGAAGELFF.

The chain joins TRBV6-5 to TRBJ2-3; unclear D gene. Germline V lookup: CDR1 MNHEY, CDR2 SVGAGI. V was trimmed by 4 bases and J by 3 bases, leaving 2 bases between them. The CDR3 runs 11 residues. CDR3 protein: CASSLTDTQYF. The CDR3 DNA is TGTGCCAGCAGTTTAACAGATACGCAGTATTTT.

This clone was picked up one time. The chain combines TRBV4-1 with TRBJ1-2, with D possibly TRBD1 on 5 matching bases. V shed 1 base and J shed 4 bases, with 10 bases lying between them. Per the germline V gene, CDR1 is MGHRA and CDR2 is YSYEKL. The CDR3 covers 14 residues. CDR3: CASSQAGGSYGYTF. CDR3 coding DNA: TGCGCCAGCAGCCAAGCGGGGGGGTCCTATGGCTACACCTTC.

The rearrangement joins TRBV7-2 to TRBJ1-2, with 10 bases matching TRBD1. The CDR3 spans 13 residues. Per the germline V gene, CDR1 is SGHTA and CDR2 is FQGNSA. The J segment lost 6 bases and the V segment lost 3 bases, leaving 1 base of the junction unmatched. The CDR3 DNA is TGTGCCAGCAGCTTCGGACAGGGGGATGGCTACACCTTC. As protein: CASSFGQGDGYTF.

For the CDR3, the DNA is TGTGCCAGCAGCGGATTAGACAGGGACGGCTACACCTTC. Protein sequence: CASSGLDRDGYTF. The chain joins TRBV5-6 to TRBJ1-2; 7 bases are shared with TRBD1. Trimming took 4 bases from V and 8 from J; bases not matched to a gene: 8. Per the germline V gene, CDR1 is SGHDT and CDR2 is YYEEEE. The CDR3 runs to 13 residues.

The chain combines TRBV5-6 with TRBJ2-1, with 12 bases aligning to TRBD1. V was pared by 2 bases and J by 6 bases, with 3 bases of the junction left unmatched. The V gene's germline CDR1 is SGHDT and CDR2 YYEEEE. The CDR3 totals 15 residues. CDR3 DNA: TGTGCCAGCAGCTTTCGGGACAGGGGGCCCAATGAGCAGTTCTTC. The encoded protein is CASSFRDRGPNEQFF. Looking up the rest from reference TRBV5-6 and TRBJ2-1 gives the full variable domain: DAGVTQSPTHLIKTRGQQVTLRCSPKSGHDTVSWYQQALGQGPQFIFQYYEEEERQRGNFPDRFSGHQFPNYSSELNVNALLLGDSALYLCASSFRDRGPNEQFFGPGTRLTVL.

Remarks on this clone: One end of the junction varies from germline; a read error may be responsible. The rearrangement uses TRBV2 and TRBJ1-1; D might be TRBD1 (5 bases). CDR1 and CDR2 (germline): SNHLY, FYNNEI. CDR3 size: 14 residues. CDR3 DNA sequence: TGTGCCAGCAGTGACGATCGCGGACAACTCTCGAACAGATTT. Amino acid sequence: CASSDDRGQLSNRF.

The chain recombines TRBV19 with TRBJ2-5; no clear D gene. Gene TRBJ2-7 matches the end of the DNA better, so the J call may be wrong. The CDR3 runs 14 residues. From germline, CDR1 is LNHDA and CDR2 SQIVND (reference sequence). In DNA, the CDR3 is TGTGCCAGTAACCCGACCCGCACACACTACGAGCAGTACTTC. Its translation: CASNPTRTHYEQYF.

This chain links TRBV7-6 with TRBJ2-1, with 13 nucleotides matching TRBD2. Germline V lookup: CDR1 SGHVS, CDR2 FNYEAQ. Losses at the gene ends were 3 bases for V and 4 bases for J; bases not matched to a gene: 9. The CDR3 length is 18 residues. The CDR3 DNA is TGTGCCAGCAGCTTCGGGGTGACTAGCGGGAGGTTATACAATGAGCAGTTCTTC. Its translation is CASSFGVTSGRLYNEQFF.

This rearrangement joins TRBV6-5 to TRBJ1-1; the match to TRBD1 covers 7 bases. After removal of 4 bases from V and 8 bases from J, the junction contained 10 bases not matched to a gene. The length of the CDR3 is 14 residues. Per germline, CDR1 MNHEY and CDR2 SVGAGI. The CDR3 bases are TGTGCCAGCAGTTCACAGGATATACAGGGGGAAGCTTTCTTT. Translated: CASSSQDIQGEAFF.

This clone was counted between two and nine times. The chain is built from TRBV6-1 and TRBJ2-5; 9 bases map to TRBD2. V was pared by 6 bases and J by 7 bases, with 12 bases of the junction left unmatched. The germline gives CDR1 MNHNS, CDR2 SASEGT. The CDR3 has 15 amino acids. The chain's CDR3 is CASRRGGYSEGTQYF. The CDR3 DNA reads TGTGCCAGCAGGCGGGGGGGTTACTCCGAGGGGACCCAGTACTTC.

The rearrangement links TRBV5-6 to TRBJ2-1; 8 positions agree with TRBD1. V shed 3 bases, J shed 5 bases, and the junction held 1 base outside the gene matches. CDR1 SGHDT and CDR2 YYEEEE come from the germline V gene. The CDR3 covers 13 residues. The CDR3 coding sequence is TGTGCCAGCAGCTGGGACAGGAACAATGAGCAGTTCTTC. It specifies CASSWDRNNEQFF.

This rearrangement joins TRBV11-3 to TRBJ2-7, with no clear D. The V and J ends lost 1 base and 7 bases respectively, with 5 bases between them. Germline CDR1 and CDR2: SGHNT and YENEEA. The CDR3 spans 11 residues. The DNA for the CDR3 is TGTGCCAGCAGCTTAGTGTCAGAGCAGTACTTC. It translates to CASSLVSEQYF.